This passage covers 8 T cell receptor beta chains from one sample sequenced in a study of stem cell transplantation in POMP-related autoinflammatory disease. Sequenced by immunoSEQ multiplex PCR; TCRdb stores in-frame clones only, minus some. The sample lists tens of thousands of clones, approximately 91% occurring once. The sample here was CD4+ T cells from PBMCs, taken after stem cell transplantation. The receptors were sampled from a human patient with POMP-related autoinflammation and immune dysregulation (PRAID). Some T cells may possibly be graft donor cells.

The V call is TRBV6-2 or TRBV6-3, the J call TRBJ1-6; 8 nucleotides agree with TRBD1. The germline CDR1 and CDR2 sequences are MNHEY and SVGEGT. The CDR3 sequence is 15 residues long. The V and J ends lost 5 bases and 5 bases, in that order; junction bases with no gene match: 5. CDR3 region: CASSLRTGHNSPLHF. The CDR3 region has the DNA TGTGCCAGCAGTCTTAGGACAGGGCATAATTCACCCCTCCACTTT.

This clone is classed as medium-sized. The V and J genes are TRBV6-1 and TRBJ1-2; D not certain. Germline CDR1 MNHNS, CDR2 SASEGT. V was cut by 2 bases and J by 0 bases, with 10 bases left in between. The CDR3 has 15 residues. In DNA form, the CDR3 reads TGTGCCAGCAGTGAATTCGGAGGAGCTAACTATGGCTACACCTTC. Translation: CASSEFGGANYGYTF.

This clone is termed medium-sized. The chain combines TRBV10-3 with TRBJ2-7; 9 nucleotides agree with TRBD1. In germline, CDR1 is ENHRY, CDR2 SYGVKD. The CDR3 is made up of 16 amino acids. The trim removed 6 bases at V and 3 bases at J, leaving 12 bases unmatched. CDR3 sequence reads: CAISPEPGQGFYEQYF. For the CDR3, the DNA is TGTGCCATCAGCCCCGAACCGGGACAGGGCTTCTACGAGCAGTACTTC.

The V and J genes are TRBV12-3 or TRBV12-4 and TRBJ1-2, with a weak D call TRBD1 (5 bases). The CDR3 is made up of 13 amino acids. Trimming cost V 6 bases and J 4 bases, with 12 bases left between them. CDR3 sequence reads: CASSSTGPYGYTF. The DNA of the CDR3 is TGTGCCAGCAGCAGTACAGGCCCCTATGGCTACACCTTC.

The chain combines TRBV10-1 with TRBJ2-5; 15 bases agree with TRBD2. Losses at the gene ends were 2 bases for V and 3 bases for J; bases not matched to a gene: 7. The germline gives CDR1 WNHNN, CDR2 SYGVQD (reference sequence). The CDR3 sequence is 18 residues long. The CDR3 nucleotides are TGCGCCAGCAGTGAGAGCCAAGGACTAGCGGGAGGGAAAGAGACCCAGTACTTC. As protein: CASSESQGLAGGKETQYF.

This clone came up once. The genes are TRBV30 and TRBJ2-6; D remains unclear. The germline V gene encodes CDR1 GTSNPN and CDR2 SVGIG (reference sequence). V lost 8 bases, J lost 3 bases, and 11 bases lay in between. This CDR3 region has 13 residues. The CDR3 sequence: CARKVGGANVLTF. The CDR3 DNA is TGTGCCCGAAAGGTTGGTGGGGCCAACGTCCTGACTTTC.

Only one count was recorded for this clone. The chain is built from TRBV5-1 and TRBJ1-4, with TRBD1 matching over 7 bases. Per the germline V gene, CDR1 is SGHRS and CDR2 is YFSETQ. This CDR3 is built from 15 residues. V trimming: 4 bases; J trimming: 8 bases; junction bases outside the gene matches: 11. CDR3 DNA sequence: TGCGCCAGCAGCCTTACCCGGACAGGTGCCGAAAAACTGTTTTTT. Amino acid sequence: CASSLTRTGAEKLFF.

This chain joins TRBV28 and TRBJ2-3; no clear D gene. This CDR3 spans 16 amino acids. CDR1 is MDHEN, CDR2 SYDVKM, per germline. Trimming removed 4 bases at V and 0 bases at J, with 14 bases between. Here the CDR3 DNA reads TGTGCCAGCAGTTCCAGCCCGACTGTAAGCACAGATACGCAGTATTTT. Encoded protein: CASSSSPTVSTDTQYF.